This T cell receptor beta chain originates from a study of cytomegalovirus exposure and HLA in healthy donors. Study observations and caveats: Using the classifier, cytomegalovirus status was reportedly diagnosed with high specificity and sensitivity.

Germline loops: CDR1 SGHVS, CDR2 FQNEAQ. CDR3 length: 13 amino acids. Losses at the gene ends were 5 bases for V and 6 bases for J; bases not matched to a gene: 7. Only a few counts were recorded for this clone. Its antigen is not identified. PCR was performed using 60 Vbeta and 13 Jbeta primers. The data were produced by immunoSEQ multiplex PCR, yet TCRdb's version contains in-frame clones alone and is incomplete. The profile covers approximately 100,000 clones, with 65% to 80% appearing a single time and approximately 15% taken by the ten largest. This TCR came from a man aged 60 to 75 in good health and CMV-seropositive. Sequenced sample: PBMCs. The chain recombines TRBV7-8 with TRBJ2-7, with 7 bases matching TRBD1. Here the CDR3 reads CASSIWTGGEQYF. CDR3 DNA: TGTGCCAGCAGCATATGGACAGGAGGCGAGCAGTACTTC.